This TCR beta chain was captured by sequencing in a study of identical twins. With regard to this clonotype: Its antigen is still unknown.

The CDR3 contains 13 residues. The V gene end was trimmed by 4 bases and the J gene end by 6 bases; junction bases not matched to a gene: 2. The germline V gene has CDR1 SGHVS and CDR2 FQNEAQ. From the 5' RACE reads, TCRdb called clonotypes with MiXCR, one entry per CDR3 protein. The sample lists under 250,000 distinct CDR3 sequences; approximately 8.3% were seen once. Notes on the study in general: Beta clonotypes that were abundant in cord blood contained fewer insertions, a pattern absent from memory repertoires. Modelling underestimated the level of out-of-frame TCR alpha sharing observed in monozygotic twins.

In addition, the sample was reused for a study of yellow fever vaccine responses in identical twins.

The rearrangement joins TRBV7-8 to TRBJ2-2; 7 bases line up with TRBD2. Sequences were obtained from memory (CD45RO+) T cells sorted from blood. The receptor was isolated from a woman between 18 and 30 years old in good health. The CDR3 region has the DNA TGTGCCAGCAGCTCCGGACTAGCCGGGGAGCTGTTTTTT. Amino acid sequence: CASSSGLAGELFF.